The entry below gives a single T cell receptor (beta chain) sequence along with its context. In germline, CDR1 is SNHLY, CDR2 FYNNEI. The length of the CDR3 is 16 residues. After removal of 0 bases from V and 5 bases from J, the junction contained 4 bases not matched to a gene. It was CD45RO-negative cells, positively selected for CCR7, that made up naive CD8 cells, with terminally differentiated effector memory CD45RA+ cells excluded. This entry comes from a study of shared clonotypes between healthy human individuals. Overall study context: Researchers assigned three CD4 naive, three CD4 memory, two CD8 naive and one CD8 memory plate to each donor.

The protocol was immunoSEQ multiplex PCR, while the TCRdb copy is restricted to in-frame clones and leaves out a portion. The profile shows around 2.1 million clones, 93% of them singletons. Sequencing was performed on naive CD8+ T cells from PBMCs. The origin of this receptor is a man between 18 and 29 years old in good health. Some clones in this sample may be carry-over from other donors' samples. V and J are TRBV2 and TRBJ1-5, with TRBD1 matching over 10 bases. This CDR3 reads CASSEAGGTGDQPQHF. The CDR3 nucleotides are TGTGCCAGCAGTGAAGCTGGAGGGACAGGGGATCAGCCCCAGCATTTT.